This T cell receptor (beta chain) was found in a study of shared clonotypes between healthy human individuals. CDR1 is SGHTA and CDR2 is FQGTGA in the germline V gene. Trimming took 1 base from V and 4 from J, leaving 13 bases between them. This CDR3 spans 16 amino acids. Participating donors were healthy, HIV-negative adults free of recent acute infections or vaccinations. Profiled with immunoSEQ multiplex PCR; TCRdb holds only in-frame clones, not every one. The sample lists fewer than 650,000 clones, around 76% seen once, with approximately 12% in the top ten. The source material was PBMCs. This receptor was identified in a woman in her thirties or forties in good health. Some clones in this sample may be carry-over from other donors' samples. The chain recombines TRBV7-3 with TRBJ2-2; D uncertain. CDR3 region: CASSLMGEAATGELFF. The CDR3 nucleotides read TGTGCCAGCAGCTTAATGGGCGAGGCGGCCACCGGGGAGCTGTTTTTT.